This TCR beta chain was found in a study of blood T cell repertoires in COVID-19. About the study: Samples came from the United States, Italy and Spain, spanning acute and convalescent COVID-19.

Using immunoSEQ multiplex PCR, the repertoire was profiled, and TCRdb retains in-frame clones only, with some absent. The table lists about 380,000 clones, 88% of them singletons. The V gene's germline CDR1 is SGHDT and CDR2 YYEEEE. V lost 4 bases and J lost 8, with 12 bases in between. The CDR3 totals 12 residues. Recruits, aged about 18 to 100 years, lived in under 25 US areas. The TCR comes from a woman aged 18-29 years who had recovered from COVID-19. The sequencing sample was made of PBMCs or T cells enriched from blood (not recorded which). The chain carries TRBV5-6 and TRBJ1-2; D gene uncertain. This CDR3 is CASSLTAGGYTF. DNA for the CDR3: TGTGCCAGCAGCCTGACGGCGGGCGGCTACACCTTC.